This TCR beta chain was retrieved from a study of shared clonotypes between healthy human individuals. The overall study: Each donor's CD4 naive and CD4 memory cells filled three plates apiece, CD8 naive two, and CD8 memory one. Regarding the study as a whole: Rarefaction demonstrated incomplete sorted-subset sequencing despite large depth. On the whole, naive subsets had larger estimated richness than memory subsets had.

Subsets obtained from CD4+ cells comprised CD45RA+ naive and CD45RA-negative memory cells. TCRdb's table, derived via immunoSEQ multiplex PCR, lists solely in-frame clones and lacks some. Among some 2,500,000 clones, 80% to 95% were seen once, and the ten largest hold about 0.34%. About this clone itself: The antigen is unknown.

Specimen: naive CD4+ T cells from PBMCs. Subset specified: CD45RA+ positively selected. The TCR originated in a man aged 18 to 29 in good health. Some clones in this sample may be carry-over from other donors' samples.

DNA of the CDR3: TGTGCCAGCAGTCCCCCAGGGGTAGACGAGCAGTACTTC. Residues: CASSPPGVDEQYF. J is TRBJ2-7 and V is TRBV6-6; D may be TRBD1 (6 bases). Trimming cost V 5 bases and J 5 bases, with 13 bases left between them. The CDR3 runs 13 residues. Germline CDR1 is MNHNY and CDR2 is SVGAGI (reference sequence).